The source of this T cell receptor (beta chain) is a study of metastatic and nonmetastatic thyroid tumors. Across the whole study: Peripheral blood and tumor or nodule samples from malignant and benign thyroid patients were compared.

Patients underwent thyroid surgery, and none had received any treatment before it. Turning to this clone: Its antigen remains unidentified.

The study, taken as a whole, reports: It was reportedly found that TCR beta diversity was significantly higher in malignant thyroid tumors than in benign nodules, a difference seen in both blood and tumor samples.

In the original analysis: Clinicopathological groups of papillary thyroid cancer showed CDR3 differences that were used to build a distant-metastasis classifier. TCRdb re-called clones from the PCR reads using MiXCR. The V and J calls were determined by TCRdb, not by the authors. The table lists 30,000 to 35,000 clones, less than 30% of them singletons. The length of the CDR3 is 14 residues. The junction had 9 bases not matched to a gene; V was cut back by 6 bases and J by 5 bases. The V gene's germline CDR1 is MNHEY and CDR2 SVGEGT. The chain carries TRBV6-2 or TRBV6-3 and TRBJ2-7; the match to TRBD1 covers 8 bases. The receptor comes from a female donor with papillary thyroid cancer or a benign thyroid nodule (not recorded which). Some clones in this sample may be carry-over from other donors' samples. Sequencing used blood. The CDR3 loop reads CASSHGQGGNEQYF. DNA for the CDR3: TGTGCCAGCAGCCACGGACAGGGTGGAAACGAGCAGTACTTC.